This TCR beta chain was sequenced during a study of blood T cell repertoires in COVID-19. Turning to the study itself: Acute and convalescent COVID-19 samples came from the United States, Italy and Spain. PBMCs, B-cell-depleted T cells, or T cells were the source of the cDNA or gDNA that made up the material.

In the authors' workflow: For nucleated cells, counts were estimated from reference gene primer amplification. Some clones are missing from TCRdb's copy, which holds only in-frame ones; the method was immunoSEQ multiplex PCR. D and trimming come from the DNA, and the V and J calls and clone size come from that table. The sample yields 55,000 to 80,000 clones, approximately 90% seen once. Trimming pared 7 bases from V and 3 bases from J, leaving 4 bases between. This CDR3 comprises 10 residues. Germline-derived CDR1 and CDR2 are SNHLY and FYNNEI. The specimen sequenced was peripheral blood. The rearrangement links TRBV2 to TRBJ2-7; D is unresolved. The receptor comes from a human donor in a cohort sampled during active COVID-19. For the CDR3, the DNA is TGTGCCAGCAACGGCTACGAGCAGTACTTC. Its protein is CASNGYEQYF.